This entry lists 24 T cell receptor beta chains sequenced from one sample in a study of CD8 T cells in ankylosing spondylitis (dated 2017 in TCRdb). Libraries were constructed by 5' RACE. For sequencing, an Illumina HiSeq 2500 was employed. Clones were called with MiXCR by TCRdb after fastp trimmed the public reads at Q25, and only in-frame beta chains were retained. Each CDR3 protein gets just one entry, which takes the most common genes and DNA from the rows behind it. This sample lists approximately 340,000 distinct CDR3 sequences; roughly 14% were detected once. Of the sample, around 1% falls within the top ten clones. Sequencing was done on a sample of blood, either unsorted or a sorted T cell fraction (not recorded which). These receptor sequences come from a male donor with ankylosing spondylitis or in good health (not recorded which).

This clonotype was picked up a small number of times. This chain joins TRBV5-1 and TRBJ1-2, with D hard to call. CDR1 and CDR2 from the germline V gene are SGHRS and YFSETQ. Trimming left V 6 bases short and J 4 bases short, with 13 bases between. The CDR3 is made up of 13 amino acids. The CDR3 spells CASTPDVSYGYTF. The CDR3 DNA is TGCGCCAGCACCCCGGACGTGAGCTATGGCTACACCTTC. Based on the CDR3 plus reference TRBV5-1 and TRBJ1-2, the full variable domain is KAGVTQTPRYLIKTRGQQVTLSCSPISGHRSVSWYQQTPGQGLQFLFEYFSETQRNKGNFPGRFSGRQFSNSRSEMNVSTLELGDSALYLCASTPDVSYGYTFGSGTRLTVV.

This clonotype showed up many times. The V and J genes are TRBV6-2 or TRBV6-3 and TRBJ1-1; D not certain. Germline lookup yields CDR1 MNHEY and CDR2 SVGEGT. V gave up 0 bases and J gave up 10 bases, with 9 bases separating them. This CDR3 spans 12 amino acids. The CDR3 is CASSYSPRRAFF. The DNA for the CDR3 is TGTGCCAGCAGTTACTCCCCCAGGAGAGCTTTCTTT.

This clonotype occurred a few times. V usage is TRBV6-2 or TRBV6-3 and J usage is TRBJ1-2, with 8 bases identical to TRBD1. V dropped 2 bases and J dropped 7; count of bases not matched to a gene: 9. The CDR3 consists of 15 residues. The V gene's germline CDR1 is MNHEY and CDR2 SVGEGT. The CDR3 DNA sequence: TGTGCCAGCAGTTACGACCTGGACAGGGTACCTGGCTACACCTTC. It translates to CASSYDLDRVPGYTF.

This clonotype occurred many times. This chain connects TRBV19 to TRBJ2-1; D is tentatively TRBD1 or TRBD2 (5 bases each). Germline CDR1 and CDR2: LNHDA and SQIVND (reference sequence). This CDR3 is 15 amino acids long. The V end was cut by 7 bases, the J end by 4 bases, with 17 bases between. CDR3 DNA sequence: TGTGCCAGTACCGGCGCGAGGGGAAAATACAATGAGCAGTTCTTC. Translation gives CASTGARGKYNEQFF.

The chain carries TRBV27 and TRBJ1-6; D is ambiguous. CDR1 MNHEY and CDR2 SMNVEV come from the germline V gene (reference sequence). V gave up 6 bases and J gave up 8 bases, with 8 bases separating them. The CDR3 sequence is 12 residues long. CDR3: CASSLRYSPLHF. The DNA of the CDR3 is TGTGCCAGCAGCCTCCGCTATTCACCCCTCCACTTT.

The sample holds a few counts of this clonotype. The chain recombines TRBV12-3 or TRBV12-4 with TRBJ2-6, with D unclear. The CDR3 is 15 residues long. Trimming removed 6 bases from V and 2 bases from J, with 11 bases in between. CDR3 in amino acids: CASSKVPPGANVLTF. CDR3 coding DNA: TGTGCCAGCAGCAAGGTCCCTCCTGGGGCCAACGTCCTGACTTTC.

The chain combines TRBV9 with TRBJ2-3, with TRBD2 identical over 12 bases. This CDR3 is 15 amino acids long. Germline values: CDR1 SGDLS, CDR2 YYNGEE. V lost 4 bases to trimming and J lost 4 bases; unmatched junction nucleotides: 4. CDR3 coding DNA: TGTGCCAGCAGCCCCGGGACTAGCGGGCCAGATACGCAGTATTTT. Translated: CASSPGTSGPDTQYF.

The chain recombines TRBV12-3 or TRBV12-4 with TRBJ2-7, with 8 positions matching TRBD2. The CDR3 length is 11 residues. The CDR3 DNA reads as TGTGAACCGGGACTAGCCTACGAGCAGTACTTC. This encodes CEPGLAYEQYF.

This clonotype occurred many times. The V call is TRBV12-3 or TRBV12-4, the J call TRBJ1-1; D is uncertain. V was pared by 5 bases and J by 5 bases, with 15 bases between. The CDR3 is made up of 14 amino acids. The CDR3 DNA sequence: TGTGCCAGCAGTCCTGACGGCGCGGGGACTGAAGCTTTCTTT. This gives the protein CASSPDGAGTEAFF.

The chain combines TRBV25-1 with TRBJ2-7; D tentatively fits TRBD1 or TRBD2 (5 bases each). The CDR3 spans 12 residues. Trimming took off 9 bases at V and 3 bases at J, with 12 bases between the two ends. CDR1 is MGHDK, CDR2 SYGVNS, per germline. The DNA for the CDR3 is TGTGCCAGGGGTCGGGACCTCTACGAGCAGTACTTC. It codes for CARGRDLYEQYF.

In its sample, this clonotype was seen a few times. The gene calls are TRBV5-1 and TRBJ1-1; possibly TRBD1 for D (5 bases). V lost 4 bases and J lost 2, with 18 bases in between. CDR1 SGHRS and CDR2 YFSETQ come from the germline V gene. The CDR3 is 16 residues long. This CDR3 reads CASSQTMGLLNTEAFF. CDR3 in DNA: TGCGCCAGCAGCCAAACAATGGGACTTTTAAACACTGAAGCTTTCTTT.

The genes are TRBV20-1 and TRBJ1-3; 8 bases align to TRBD1. Germline lookup yields CDR1 DFQATT and CDR2 SNEGSKA (reference sequence). Trimming cost V 6 bases and J 5 bases; bases outside gene matches: 9. The CDR3 extends over 14 amino acids. The CDR3 sequence: CSAGQGPARNTIYF. CDR3 sequence (DNA): TGCAGTGCCGGACAGGGCCCCGCCAGAAACACCATATATTTT.

This clonotype was counted a few times. The V gene is TRBV14, the J gene TRBJ1-1; D is unclear. The V gene's germline CDR1 is SGHDN and CDR2 FVKESK. Trimming removed 4 bases at V and 0 bases at J, with 6 bases between. The CDR3 contains 13 residues. CDR3 residues: CASSPLVNTEAFF. CDR3 coding DNA: TGTGCCAGCAGCCCCTTAGTGAACACTGAAGCTTTCTTT.

The chain employs TRBV12-3 or TRBV12-4 and TRBJ2-5; 9 bases align to TRBD1. Losses at the gene ends were 1 base for V and 1 base for J; bases not matched to a gene: 1. The CDR3 has 15 residues. The CDR3: CASSLGDRVQETQYF. DNA of the CDR3: TGTGCCAGCAGTTTAGGGGACAGGGTCCAAGAGACCCAGTACTTC.

This rearrangement joins TRBV12-3 or TRBV12-4 to TRBJ2-1; 7 bases line up with TRBD2. The CDR3 covers 14 residues. V shed 11 bases, J shed 9 bases, and the junction held 16 bases outside the gene matches. The DNA of the CDR3 is TGTGCCGTTCAGGGACTATCCGGGGTCGGTGAGCAGTTCTTC. Amino acid sequence: CAVQGLSGVGEQFF.

This chain joins TRBV28 and TRBJ2-7, with D possibly matching TRBD2 (7 bases). The length of the CDR3 is 14 residues. CDR1 is MDHEN and CDR2 is SYDVKM in the germline V gene. Trimming pared 2 bases from V and 6 bases from J, leaving 14 bases between. The CDR3 spells CASSLVGGQAEQYF. In DNA, the CDR3 is TGTGCCAGCAGTTTAGTCGGGGGGCAGGCCGAGCAGTACTTC.

The rearrangement joins TRBV29-1 to TRBJ2-3, with D perhaps TRBD1 (8 bases). V was clipped by 6 bases and J by 3 bases, with 16 bases between them. This CDR3 comprises 14 residues. Germline V gene lookup returns CDR1 SQVTM and CDR2 ANQGSEA. CDR3 protein: CSVPPQGGTDTQYF. CDR3 in DNA: TGCAGCGTGCCCCCACAGGGGGGGACAGATACGCAGTATTTT.

This clonotype was seen only once. The V and J genes are TRBV3-1 and TRBJ1-6; tentatively, D is TRBD1 (5 bases). V was trimmed by 8 bases and J by 4 bases, leaving 12 bases between them. From germline, CDR1 is LGHDT and CDR2 YNNKEL (reference sequence). This CDR3 is built from 14 residues. CDR3 residues: CASGGLLYNSPLHF. The CDR3 DNA sequence: TGTGCCAGCGGGGGTCTATTATATAATTCACCCCTCCACTTT. The entire variable domain, with the rest obtained from reference TRBV3-1 and TRBJ1-6, is as follows: DTAVSQTPKYLVTQMGNDKSIKCEQNLGHDTMYWYKQDSKKFLKIMFSYNNKELIINETVPNRFSPKSPDKAHLNLHINSLELGDSAVYFCASGGLLYNSPLHFGNGTRLTVT.

At least ten counts were recorded for this clonotype. The V call is TRBV7-2, the J call TRBJ1-1; D ambiguous. Germline CDR1 and CDR2: SGHTA and FQGNSA. CDR3 size: 13 residues. Trimming removed 4 bases from V and 11 bases from J, with 17 bases in between. The CDR3 DNA reads TGTGCCAGCAGCTGGGGTCCGGGAGGGTTGGCTTTCTTT. Its protein product is CASSWGPGGLAFF.

This chain connects TRBV20-1 to TRBJ2-1; tentatively, D is TRBD2 (5 bases). Trimming stripped 6 bases from V and 0 bases from J, with 24 bases between. Germline loops: CDR1 DFQATT, CDR2 SNEGSKA (reference sequence). The CDR3 loop spans 18 amino acids. The CDR3 sequence is CSAPIPGLAYSSYNEQFF. The CDR3 coding sequence is TGCAGTGCCCCTATCCCGGGCCTAGCATACAGCTCCTACAATGAGCAGTTCTTC.

This chain connects TRBV4-2 to TRBJ2-7; the D gene is possibly TRBD1 (6 bases). Germline CDR1 and CDR2: LGHNA and YNFKEQ. With 0 bases removed from V and 5 bases from J, the gap between germline ends came to 17 bases. The CDR3 has 16 amino acids. CDR3 in amino acids: CASSQDARGGYNEQYF. The CDR3, as DNA: TGTGCCAGCAGCCAAGATGCCCGTGGGGGCTACAACGAGCAGTACTTC.

This chain connects TRBV5-1 to TRBJ1-4, with 8 nucleotides matching TRBD1. CDR3 length: 15 amino acids. The trim removed 4 bases at V and 3 bases at J, leaving 5 bases unmatched. Germline V gene lookup returns CDR1 SGHRS and CDR2 YFSETQ. In DNA, the CDR3 is TGCGCCAGCAGCGACCAGGGGGCGGCTAATGAAAAACTGTTTTTT. Its protein product is CASSDQGAANEKLFF.

Only a few counts were recorded for this clonotype. The V gene is TRBV5-1, the J gene TRBJ2-7; weak D call: TRBD2 (6 bases). V lost 6 bases, J lost 2 bases, and 15 bases lay in between. CDR3 length: 14 amino acids. Per germline, CDR1 SGHRS and CDR2 YFSETQ. The DNA for the CDR3 is TGCGCCAGCATGTCTGGTGGCGGGGCCTACGAGCAGTACTTC. Residues: CASMSGGGAYEQYF.

CDR3 DNA sequence: TGCGCCAGCAGCTTTCATTTGAACACTGAAGCTTTCTTT. Residues: CASSFHLNTEAFF. The chain recombines TRBV5-1 with TRBJ1-1; no definite D call. CDR3 length: 13 residues. The germline V gene encodes CDR1 SGHRS and CDR2 YFSETQ. V lost 2 bases, J lost 0 bases, and 5 bases lay in between. Complete variable domain (other parts from reference TRBV5-1 and TRBJ1-1): KAGVTQTPRYLIKTRGQQVTLSCSPISGHRSVSWYQQTPGQGLQFLFEYFSETQRNKGNFPGRFSGRQFSNSRSEMNVSTLELGDSALYLCASSFHLNTEAFFGQGTRLTVV.